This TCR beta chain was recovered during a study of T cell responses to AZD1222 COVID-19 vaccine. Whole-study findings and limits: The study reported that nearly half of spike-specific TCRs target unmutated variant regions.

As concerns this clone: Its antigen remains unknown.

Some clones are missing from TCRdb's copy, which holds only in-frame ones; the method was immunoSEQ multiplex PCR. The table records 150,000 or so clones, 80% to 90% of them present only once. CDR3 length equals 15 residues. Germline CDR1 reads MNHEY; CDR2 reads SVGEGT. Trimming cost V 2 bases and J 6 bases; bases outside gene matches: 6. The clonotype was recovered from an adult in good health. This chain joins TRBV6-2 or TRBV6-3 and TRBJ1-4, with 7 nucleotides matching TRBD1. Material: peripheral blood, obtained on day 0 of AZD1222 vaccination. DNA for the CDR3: TGTGCCAGCAGTTACGGCGACAGGGATCATGAAAAACTGTTTTTT. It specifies CASSYGDRDHEKLFF.